The present T cell receptor (beta chain) was sequenced within a study of cytomegalovirus exposure and HLA in healthy donors. Study-level results: A classifier reportedly called cytomegalovirus status with high sensitivity and specificity. Cytomegalovirus association was assigned to some 160 TCR beta chains. Under in vitro conditions, three CMV-associated chains were confirmed as specific for CMV antigens.

TCRdb's copy holds only in-frame clones and misses some; the assay was immunoSEQ multiplex PCR. This repertoire shows 73,000 or so clones, about 94% found once; its top ten account for approximately 3%. A note on this clone: Its specificity is unknown.

This CDR3 spans 14 amino acids. Trimming at V came to 4 bases and at J to 3 bases, leaving 4 bases not matched to a gene. Germline CDR1 reads SNHLY; CDR2 reads FYNNEI. The source is a woman between 18 and 29 years old in good health and CMV-seropositive. The sequencing sample was made of PBMCs. The chain uses TRBV2 and TRBJ2-7; TRBD2 aligns across 9 bases. The CDR3 sequence is CASSVRREGYEQYF. Written as DNA, the CDR3 is TGTGCCAGCAGTGTAAGGCGGGAGGGCTACGAGCAGTACTTC.